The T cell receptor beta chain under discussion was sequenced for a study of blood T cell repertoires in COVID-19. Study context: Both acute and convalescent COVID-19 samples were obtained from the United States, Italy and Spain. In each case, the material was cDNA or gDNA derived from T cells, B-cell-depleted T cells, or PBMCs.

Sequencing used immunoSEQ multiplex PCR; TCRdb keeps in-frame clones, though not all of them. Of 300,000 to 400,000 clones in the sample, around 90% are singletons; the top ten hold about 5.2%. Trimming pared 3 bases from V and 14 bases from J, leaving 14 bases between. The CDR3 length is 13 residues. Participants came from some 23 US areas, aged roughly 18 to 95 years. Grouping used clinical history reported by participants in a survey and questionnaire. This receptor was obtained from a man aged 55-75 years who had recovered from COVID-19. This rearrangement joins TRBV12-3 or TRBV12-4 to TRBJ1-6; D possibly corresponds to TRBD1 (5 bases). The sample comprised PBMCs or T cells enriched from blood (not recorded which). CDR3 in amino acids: CASSFWGEETLHF. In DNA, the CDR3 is TGTGCCAGCAGTTTCTGGGGGGAAGAGACCCTCCACTTT.